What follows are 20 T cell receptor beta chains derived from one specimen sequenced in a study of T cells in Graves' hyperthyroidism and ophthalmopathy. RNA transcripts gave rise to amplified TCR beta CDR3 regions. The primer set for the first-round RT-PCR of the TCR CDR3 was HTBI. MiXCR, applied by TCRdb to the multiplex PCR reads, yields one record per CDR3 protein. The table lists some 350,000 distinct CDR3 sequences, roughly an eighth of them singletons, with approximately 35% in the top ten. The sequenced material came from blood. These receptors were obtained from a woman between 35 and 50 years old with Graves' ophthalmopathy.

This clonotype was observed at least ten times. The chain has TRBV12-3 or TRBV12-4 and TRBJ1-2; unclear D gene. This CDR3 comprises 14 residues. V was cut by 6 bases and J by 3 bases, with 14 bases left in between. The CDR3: CASSLGRRYYGYTF. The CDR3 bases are TGTGCCAGCAGCCTCGGACGGAGGTACTATGGCTACACCTTC.

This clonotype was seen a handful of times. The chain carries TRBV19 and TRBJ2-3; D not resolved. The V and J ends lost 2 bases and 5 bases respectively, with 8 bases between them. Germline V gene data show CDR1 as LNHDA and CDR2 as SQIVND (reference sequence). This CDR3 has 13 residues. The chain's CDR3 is CASSISDRDTQYF. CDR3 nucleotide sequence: TGTGCCAGTAGTATATCGGATCGAGATACGCAGTATTTT.

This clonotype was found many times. The CDR3 DNA is TGTGCCAGCAGGCAGATAGCGGGAGGAATGGCCGGGGAGCTGTTTTTT. It translates to CASRQIAGGMAGELFF. The V gene is TRBV2, the J gene TRBJ2-2, with 10 bases lining up with TRBD2. V lost 6 bases, J lost 6 bases, and 10 bases stayed unmatched. CDR1 is SNHLY, CDR2 FYNNEI, per germline. The length of the CDR3 is 16 residues. Full variable domain (outside the CDR3, taken from reference TRBV2 and TRBJ2-2): EPEVTQTPSHQVTQMGQEVILRCVPISNHLYFYWYRQILGQKVEFLVSFYNNEISEKSEIFDDQFSVERPDGSNFTLKIRSTKLEDSAMYFCASRQIAGGMAGELFFGEGSRLTVL.

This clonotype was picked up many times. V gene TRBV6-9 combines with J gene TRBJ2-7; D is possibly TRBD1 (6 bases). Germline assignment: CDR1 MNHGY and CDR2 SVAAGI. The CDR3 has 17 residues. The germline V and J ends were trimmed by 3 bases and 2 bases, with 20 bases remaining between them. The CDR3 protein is CASSYEARDRTAYEQYF. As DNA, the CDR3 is TGTGCCAGCAGTTACGAAGCACGCGACAGGACGGCCTACGAGCAGTACTTC.

The CDR3 coding sequence is TGTGCCAGCAGCCAAGGAGGAGGGGGTGGGGAAAAACTGTTTTTT. This encodes CASSQGGGGGEKLFF. The V and J genes are TRBV3-1 and TRBJ1-4; D is possibly TRBD1 (6 bases). V gave up 1 base and J gave up 8 bases, with 14 bases separating them. CDR3 length: 15 amino acids. Germline values: CDR1 LGHDT, CDR2 YNNKEL (reference sequence).

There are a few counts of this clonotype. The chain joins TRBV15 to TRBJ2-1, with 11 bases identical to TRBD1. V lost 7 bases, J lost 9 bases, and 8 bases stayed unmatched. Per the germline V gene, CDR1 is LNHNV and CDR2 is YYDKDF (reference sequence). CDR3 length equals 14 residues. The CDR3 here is CATKRTGGLGEQFF. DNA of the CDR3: TGTGCCACCAAAAGGACAGGGGGCCTGGGTGAGCAGTTCTTC.

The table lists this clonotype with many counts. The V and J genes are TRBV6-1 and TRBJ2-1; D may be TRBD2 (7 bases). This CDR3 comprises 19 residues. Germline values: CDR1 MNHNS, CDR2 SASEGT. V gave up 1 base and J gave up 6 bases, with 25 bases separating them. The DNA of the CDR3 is TGTGCCAGCAGTGAAGTTAGCAGGTTCCGGCGGGGGCTGGGCAATGAGCAGTTCTTC. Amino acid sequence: CASSEVSRFRRGLGNEQFF.

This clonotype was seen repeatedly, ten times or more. The CDR3 nucleotides read TGTGCCAGCAGTTTATATCCAGGGGGAGGTAATGAAAAACTGTTTTTT. Translation: CASSLYPGGGNEKLFF. V is TRBV12-3 or TRBV12-4 and J is TRBJ1-4, with TRBD1 matching 7 bases. The CDR3 extends over 16 amino acids. The V and J ends lost 2 bases and 4 bases, in that order; junction bases with no gene match: 7.

The CDR3 reads CASSFMLGLAGKNTGELFF. In DNA form, the CDR3 reads TGTGCCAGCAGCTTTATGCTTGGGCTAGCGGGGAAAAACACCGGGGAGCTGTTTTTT. V and J are TRBV5-5 and TRBJ2-2, with 9 bases that match TRBD2. J lost 2 bases, V lost 2 bases, and 13 bases had no gene match. From germline, CDR1 is SGHKS and CDR2 YYEKEE (reference sequence). The CDR3 extends over 19 amino acids.

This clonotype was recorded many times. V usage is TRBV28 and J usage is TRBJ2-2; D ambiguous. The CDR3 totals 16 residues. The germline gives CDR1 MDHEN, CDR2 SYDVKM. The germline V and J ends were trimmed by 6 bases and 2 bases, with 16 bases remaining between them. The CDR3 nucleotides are TGTGCCAGCAGGCCCGCTAGGCTCCCAAACACCGGGGAGCTGTTTTTT. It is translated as CASRPARLPNTGELFF.

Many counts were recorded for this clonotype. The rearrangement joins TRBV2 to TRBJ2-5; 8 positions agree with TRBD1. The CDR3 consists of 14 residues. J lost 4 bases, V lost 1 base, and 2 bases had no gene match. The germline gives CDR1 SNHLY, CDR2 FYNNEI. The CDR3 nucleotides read TGTGCCAGCAGTGAAGGGCAGGGGGCAGAGACCCAGTACTTC. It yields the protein CASSEGQGAETQYF. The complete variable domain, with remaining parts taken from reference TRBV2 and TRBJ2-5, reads EPEVTQTPSHQVTQMGQEVILRCVPISNHLYFYWYRQILGQKVEFLVSFYNNEISEKSEIFDDQFSVERPDGSNFTLKIRSTKLEDSAMYFCASSEGQGAETQYFGPGTRLLVL.

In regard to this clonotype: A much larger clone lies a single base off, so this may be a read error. CDR3 nucleotide sequence: TGTGCCAGCAGCAAGCGGACAGGGGGCGCTGAAGCTTTCTTT. Translation gives CASSKRTGGAEAFF. The genes are TRBV7-8 and TRBJ1-1, with 11 nucleotides matching TRBD1. The germline V gene encodes CDR1 SGHVS and CDR2 FQNEAQ. The CDR3 sequence is 14 residues long. Trimming at V came to 5 bases and at J to 6 bases, leaving 5 bases not matched to a gene.

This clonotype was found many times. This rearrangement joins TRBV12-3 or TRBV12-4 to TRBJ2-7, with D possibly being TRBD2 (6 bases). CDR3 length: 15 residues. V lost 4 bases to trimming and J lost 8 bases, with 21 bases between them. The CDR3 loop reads CASSSPGLPHGKQYF. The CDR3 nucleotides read TGTGCCAGCAGTTCTCCGGGACTGCCTCATGGGAAGCAGTACTTC.

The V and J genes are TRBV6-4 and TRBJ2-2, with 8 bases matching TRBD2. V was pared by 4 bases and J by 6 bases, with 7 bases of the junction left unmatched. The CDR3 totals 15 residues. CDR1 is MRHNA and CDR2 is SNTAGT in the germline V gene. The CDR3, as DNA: TGTGCCAGCAGTGGCCAAGCGGGAGTGGCCGGGGAGCTGTTTTTT. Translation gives CASSGQAGVAGELFF.

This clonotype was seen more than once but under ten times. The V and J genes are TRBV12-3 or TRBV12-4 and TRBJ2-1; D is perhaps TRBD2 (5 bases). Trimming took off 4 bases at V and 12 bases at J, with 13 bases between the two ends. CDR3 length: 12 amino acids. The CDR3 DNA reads TGTGCCAGCAGTTCTACTAGGAGAGGGCAGTTCTTC. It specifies CASSSTRRGQFF.

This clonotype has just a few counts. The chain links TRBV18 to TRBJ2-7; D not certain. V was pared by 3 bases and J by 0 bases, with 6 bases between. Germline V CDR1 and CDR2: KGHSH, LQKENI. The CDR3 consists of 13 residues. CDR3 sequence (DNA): TGTGCCAGCTCACCGAAGAGCTCCTACGAGCAGTACTTC. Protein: CASSPKSSYEQYF.

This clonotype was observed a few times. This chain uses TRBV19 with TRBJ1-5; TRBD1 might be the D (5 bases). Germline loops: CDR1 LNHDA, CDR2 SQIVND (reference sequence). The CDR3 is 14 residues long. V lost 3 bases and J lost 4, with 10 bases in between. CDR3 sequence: CASSIREWNQPQHF. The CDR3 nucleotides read TGTGCCAGTAGTATCAGGGAATGGAATCAGCCCCAGCATTTT.

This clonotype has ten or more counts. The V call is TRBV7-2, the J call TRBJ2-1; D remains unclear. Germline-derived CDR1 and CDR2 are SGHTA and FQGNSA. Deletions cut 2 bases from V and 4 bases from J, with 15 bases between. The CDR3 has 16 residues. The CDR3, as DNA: TGTGCCAGCAGCTTACTGTTCAGCCGCCCATACAATGAGCAGTTCTTC. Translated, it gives CASSLLFSRPYNEQFF.

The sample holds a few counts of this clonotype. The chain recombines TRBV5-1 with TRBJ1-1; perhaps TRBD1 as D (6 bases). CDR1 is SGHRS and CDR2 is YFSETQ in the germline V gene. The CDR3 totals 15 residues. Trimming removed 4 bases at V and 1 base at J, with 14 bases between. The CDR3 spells CASSGGGGGNTEAFF. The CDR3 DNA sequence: TGCGCCAGCAGCGGGGGCGGAGGGGGGAACACTGAAGCTTTCTTT.

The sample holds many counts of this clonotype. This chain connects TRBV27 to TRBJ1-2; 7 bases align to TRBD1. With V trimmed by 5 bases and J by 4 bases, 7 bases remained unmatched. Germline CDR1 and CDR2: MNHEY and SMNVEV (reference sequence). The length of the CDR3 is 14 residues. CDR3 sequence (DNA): TGTGCCAGCAGTCCGAACAGGGGTGGCTATGGCTACACCTTC. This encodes CASSPNRGGYGYTF.